This T cell receptor (beta chain) was observed in a study of T cells in Graves' hyperthyroidism and ophthalmopathy. General study results and limits: Most thyroid clonotypes expanded above 0.001 were also detected in blood. In validation, the model predicted ophthalmopathy. These predictions came a median approximately 6.5 months before onset.

The CDR3 has 14 amino acids. The germline V and J ends were trimmed by 8 bases and 6 bases, with 22 bases remaining between them. Germline assignment: CDR1 SQVTM and CDR2 ANQGSEA. Amplification of TCR beta CDR3 regions was performed using RNA transcripts as template. HTBI primers were the set used in a first-round RT-PCR of the TCR CDR3. TCRdb re-called the multiplex PCR reads through MiXCR, storing one row per CDR3 protein. The sample lists under 250,000 distinct CDR3 sequences, almost 25% seen once, with roughly 40% in the top ten. Of note for this clonotype: Its antigen is not known. This could be a read error, since a much larger clone is one nucleotide away.

This TCR came from a woman aged 40 to 50 with Graves' ophthalmopathy. J is TRBJ1-1 and V is TRBV29-1; D possibly corresponds to TRBD1 (5 bases). The sequenced sample consisted of blood. The CDR3 region is CSSQGLGTISEAFF. The CDR3, as DNA: TGCAGCTCCCAGGGTTTGGGTACGATATCTGAAGCTTTCTTT.